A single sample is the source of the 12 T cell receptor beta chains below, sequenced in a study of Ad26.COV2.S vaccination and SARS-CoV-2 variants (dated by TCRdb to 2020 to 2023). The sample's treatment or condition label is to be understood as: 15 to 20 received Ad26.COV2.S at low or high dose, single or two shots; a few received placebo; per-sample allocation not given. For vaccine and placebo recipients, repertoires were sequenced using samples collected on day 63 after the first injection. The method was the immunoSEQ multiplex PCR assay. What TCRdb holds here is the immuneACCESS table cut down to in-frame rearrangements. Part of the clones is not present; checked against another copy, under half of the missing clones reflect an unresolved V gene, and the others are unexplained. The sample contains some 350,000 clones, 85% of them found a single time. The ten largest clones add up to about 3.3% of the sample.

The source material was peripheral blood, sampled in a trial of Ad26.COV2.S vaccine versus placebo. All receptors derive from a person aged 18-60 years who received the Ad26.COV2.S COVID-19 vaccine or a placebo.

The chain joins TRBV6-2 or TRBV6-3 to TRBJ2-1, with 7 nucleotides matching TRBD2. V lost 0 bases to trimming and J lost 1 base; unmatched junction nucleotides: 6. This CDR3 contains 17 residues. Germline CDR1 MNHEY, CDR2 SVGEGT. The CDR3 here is CASSYSSGGPSYNEQFF. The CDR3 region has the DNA TGTGCCAGCAGTTACTCGTCGGGAGGCCCTTCCTACAATGAGCAGTTCTTC.

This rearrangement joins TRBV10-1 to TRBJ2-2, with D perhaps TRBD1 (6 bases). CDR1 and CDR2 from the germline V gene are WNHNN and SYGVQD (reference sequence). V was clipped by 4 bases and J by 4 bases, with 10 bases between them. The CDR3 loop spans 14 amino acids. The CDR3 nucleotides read TGCGCCAGCAGTGGAGACAGGCTCACCGGGGAGCTGTTTTTT. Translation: CASSGDRLTGELFF.

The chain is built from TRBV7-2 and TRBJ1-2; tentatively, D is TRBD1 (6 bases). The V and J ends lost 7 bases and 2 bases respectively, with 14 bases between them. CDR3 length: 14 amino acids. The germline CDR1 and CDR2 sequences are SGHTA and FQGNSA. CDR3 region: CASTPGQLNYGYTF. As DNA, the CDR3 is TGTGCCAGCACCCCCGGACAGCTAAACTATGGCTACACCTTC.

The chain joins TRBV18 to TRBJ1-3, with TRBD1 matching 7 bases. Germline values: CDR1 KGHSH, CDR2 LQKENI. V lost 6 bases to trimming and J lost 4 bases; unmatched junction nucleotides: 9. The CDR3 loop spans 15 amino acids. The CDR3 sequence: CASSAGQPPGNTIYF. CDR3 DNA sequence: TGTGCCAGCTCGGCGGGACAGCCCCCGGGAAACACCATATATTTT.

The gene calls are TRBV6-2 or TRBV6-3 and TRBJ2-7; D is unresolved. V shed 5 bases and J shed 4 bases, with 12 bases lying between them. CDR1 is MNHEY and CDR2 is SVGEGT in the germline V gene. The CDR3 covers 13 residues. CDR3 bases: TGTGCCAGCAGTACATACCAGGAATACGAGCAGTACTTC. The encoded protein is CASSTYQEYEQYF.

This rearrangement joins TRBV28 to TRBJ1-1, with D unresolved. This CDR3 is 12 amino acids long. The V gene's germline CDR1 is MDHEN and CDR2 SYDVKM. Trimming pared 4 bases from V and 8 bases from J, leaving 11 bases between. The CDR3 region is CASSSGRREAFF. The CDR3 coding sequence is TGTGCCAGCAGTTCCGGGCGAAGAGAAGCTTTCTTT.

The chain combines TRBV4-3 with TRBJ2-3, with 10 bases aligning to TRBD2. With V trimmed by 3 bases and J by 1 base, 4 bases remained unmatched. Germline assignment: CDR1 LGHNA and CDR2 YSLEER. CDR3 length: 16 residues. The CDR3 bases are TGCGCCAGCAGCCACTATGGGACTAGCGGCACAGATACGCAGTATTTT. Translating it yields CASSHYGTSGTDTQYF.

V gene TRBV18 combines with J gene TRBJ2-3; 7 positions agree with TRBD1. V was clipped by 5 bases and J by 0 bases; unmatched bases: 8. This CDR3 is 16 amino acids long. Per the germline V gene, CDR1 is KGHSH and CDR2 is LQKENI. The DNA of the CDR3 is TGTGCCAGCTCATCTACTACAGGGGTGAGCACAGATACGCAGTATTTT. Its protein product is CASSSTTGVSTDTQYF.

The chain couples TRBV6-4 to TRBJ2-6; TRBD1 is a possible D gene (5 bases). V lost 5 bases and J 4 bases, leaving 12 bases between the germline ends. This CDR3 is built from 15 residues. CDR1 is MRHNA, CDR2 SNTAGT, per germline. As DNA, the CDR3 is TGTGCCAGCAGTACCACAGGTCCCGGGGCCAACGTCCTGACTTTC. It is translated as CASSTTGPGANVLTF.

The CDR3 sequence: CSVAGGPYEQYF. DNA of the CDR3: TGCAGCGTAGCGGGAGGACCCTACGAGCAGTACTTC. The V and J genes are TRBV29-1 and TRBJ2-7; 9 nucleotides align to TRBD2. Germline trimming cut 6 bases from V and 2 bases from J; bases unmatched to any gene: 2. The CDR3 spans 12 residues. The germline V gene encodes CDR1 SQVTM and CDR2 ANQGSEA.

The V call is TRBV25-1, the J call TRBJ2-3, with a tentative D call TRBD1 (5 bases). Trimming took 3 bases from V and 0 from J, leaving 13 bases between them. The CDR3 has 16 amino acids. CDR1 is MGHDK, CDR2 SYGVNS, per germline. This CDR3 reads CASSDHRKASTDTQYF. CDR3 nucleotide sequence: TGTGCCAGCAGTGACCACAGGAAAGCAAGCACAGATACGCAGTATTTT.

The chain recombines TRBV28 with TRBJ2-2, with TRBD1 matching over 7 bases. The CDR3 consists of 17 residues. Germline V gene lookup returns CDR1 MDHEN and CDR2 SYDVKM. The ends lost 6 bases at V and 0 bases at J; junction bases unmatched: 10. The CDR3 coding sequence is TGTGCCAGCAGCCTGACGACAGGGCTTTCGAACACCGGGGAGCTGTTTTTT. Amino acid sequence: CASSLTTGLSNTGELFF. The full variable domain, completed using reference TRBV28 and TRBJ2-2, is DVKVTQSSRYLVKRTGEKVFLECVQDMDHENMFWYRQDPGLGLRLIYFSYDVKMKEKGDIPEGYSVSREKKERFSLILESASTNQTSMYLCASSLTTGLSNTGELFFGEGSRLTVL.